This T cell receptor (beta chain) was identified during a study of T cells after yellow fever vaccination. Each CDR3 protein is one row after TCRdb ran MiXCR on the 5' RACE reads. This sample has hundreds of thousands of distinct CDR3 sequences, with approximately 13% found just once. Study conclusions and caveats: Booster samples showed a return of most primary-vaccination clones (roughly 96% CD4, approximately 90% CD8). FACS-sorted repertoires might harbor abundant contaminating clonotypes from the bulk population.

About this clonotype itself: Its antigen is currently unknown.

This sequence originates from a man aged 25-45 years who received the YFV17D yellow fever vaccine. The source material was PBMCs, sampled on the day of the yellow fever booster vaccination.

The CDR3, as DNA: TGTGCCAGCAGCTTAGATGGAGGGTTCTACAATGAGCAGTTCTTC. This codes for CASSLDGGFYNEQFF. V and J are TRBV11-2 and TRBJ2-1; weak D call: TRBD2 (6 bases). The germline CDR1 and CDR2 sequences are SGHAT and FQNNGV. V lost 0 bases and J 3 bases, leaving 9 bases between the germline ends. CDR3 length: 15 residues.